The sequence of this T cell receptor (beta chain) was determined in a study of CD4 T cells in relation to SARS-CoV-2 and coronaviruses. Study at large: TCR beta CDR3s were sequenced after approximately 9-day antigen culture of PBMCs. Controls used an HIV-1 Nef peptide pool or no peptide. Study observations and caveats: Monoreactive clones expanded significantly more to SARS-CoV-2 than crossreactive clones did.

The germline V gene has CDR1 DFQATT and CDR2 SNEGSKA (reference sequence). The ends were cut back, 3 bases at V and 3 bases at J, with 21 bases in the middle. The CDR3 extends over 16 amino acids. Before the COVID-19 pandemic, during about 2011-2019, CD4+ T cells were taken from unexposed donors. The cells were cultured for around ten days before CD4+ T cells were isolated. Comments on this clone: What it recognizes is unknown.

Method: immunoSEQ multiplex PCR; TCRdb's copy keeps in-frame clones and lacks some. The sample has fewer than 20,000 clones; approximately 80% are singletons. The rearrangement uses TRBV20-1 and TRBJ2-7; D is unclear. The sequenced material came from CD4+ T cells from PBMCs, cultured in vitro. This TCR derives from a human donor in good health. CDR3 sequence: CSASPTPDIPLYEQYF. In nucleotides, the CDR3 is TGCAGTGCTAGTCCTACTCCAGATATACCCCTCTACGAGCAGTACTTC.